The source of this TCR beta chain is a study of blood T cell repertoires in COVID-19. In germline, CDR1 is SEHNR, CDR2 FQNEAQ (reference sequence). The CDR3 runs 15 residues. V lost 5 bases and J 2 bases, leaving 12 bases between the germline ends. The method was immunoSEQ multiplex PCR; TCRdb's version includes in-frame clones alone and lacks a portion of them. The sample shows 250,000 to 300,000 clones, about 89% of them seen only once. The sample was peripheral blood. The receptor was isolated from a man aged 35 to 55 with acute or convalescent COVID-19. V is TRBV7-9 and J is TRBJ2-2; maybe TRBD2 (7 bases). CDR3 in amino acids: CASSRAGANTGELFF. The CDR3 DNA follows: TGTGCCAGCAGCCGGGCGGGGGCAAACACCGGGGAGCTGTTTTTT.